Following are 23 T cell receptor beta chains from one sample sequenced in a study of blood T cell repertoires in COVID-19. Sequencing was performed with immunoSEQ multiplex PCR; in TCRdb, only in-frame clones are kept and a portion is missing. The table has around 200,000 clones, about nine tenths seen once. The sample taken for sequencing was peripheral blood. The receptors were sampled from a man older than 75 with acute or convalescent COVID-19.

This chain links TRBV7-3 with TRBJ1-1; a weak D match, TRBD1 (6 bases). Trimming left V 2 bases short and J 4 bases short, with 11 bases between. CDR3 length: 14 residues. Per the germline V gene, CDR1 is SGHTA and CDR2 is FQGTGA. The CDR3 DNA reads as TGTGCCAGCAGCTTACAGGGGCAGGGCACTGAAGCTTTCTTT. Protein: CASSLQGQGTEAFF.

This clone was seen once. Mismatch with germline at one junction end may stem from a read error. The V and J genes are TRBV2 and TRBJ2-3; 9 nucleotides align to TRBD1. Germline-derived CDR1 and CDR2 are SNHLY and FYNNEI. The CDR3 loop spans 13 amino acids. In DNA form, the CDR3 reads TGTGCCAGCAGTGAGATACAGGGGGCCCCCCTCAATTTT. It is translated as CASSEIQGAPLNF.

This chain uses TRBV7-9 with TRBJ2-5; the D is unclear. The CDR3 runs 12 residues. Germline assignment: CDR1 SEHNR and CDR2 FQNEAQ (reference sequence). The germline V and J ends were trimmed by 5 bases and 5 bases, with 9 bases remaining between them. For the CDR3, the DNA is TGTGCCAGCAGCACTTACGGGGAGACCCAGTACTTC. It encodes CASSTYGETQYF.

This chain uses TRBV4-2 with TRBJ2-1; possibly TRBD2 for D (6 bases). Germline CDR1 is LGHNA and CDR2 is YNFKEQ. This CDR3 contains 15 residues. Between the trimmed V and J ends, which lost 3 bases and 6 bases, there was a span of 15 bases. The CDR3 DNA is TGTGCCAGCAGCCAGCTCCCTTTGGGAGGCAATGAGCAGTTCTTC. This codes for CASSQLPLGGNEQFF.

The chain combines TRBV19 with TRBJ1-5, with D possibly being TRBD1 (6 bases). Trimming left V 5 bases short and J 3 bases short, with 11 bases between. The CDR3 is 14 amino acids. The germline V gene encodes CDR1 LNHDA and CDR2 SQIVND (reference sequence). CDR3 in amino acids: CASSSTGNNQPQHF. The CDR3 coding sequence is TGTGCCAGTAGTTCTACAGGGAACAATCAGCCCCAGCATTTT.

CDR3 amino acids: CASSEGPQAGYEQYF. The CDR3 region has the DNA TGTGCCAGCAGCGAAGGACCCCAAGCGGGTTACGAGCAGTACTTC. The chain is built from TRBV7-3 and TRBJ2-7; D perhaps matches TRBD2 (6 bases). Trimming took 5 bases from V and 4 from J, leaving 18 bases between them. The CDR3 has 15 amino acids. Germline-derived CDR1 and CDR2 are SGHTA and FQGTGA.

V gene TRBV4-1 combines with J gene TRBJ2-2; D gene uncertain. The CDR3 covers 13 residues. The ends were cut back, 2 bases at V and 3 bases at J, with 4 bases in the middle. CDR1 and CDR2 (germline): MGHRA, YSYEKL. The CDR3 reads CASSQFDTGELFF. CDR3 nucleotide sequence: TGCGCCAGCAGCCAATTCGACACCGGGGAGCTGTTTTTT.

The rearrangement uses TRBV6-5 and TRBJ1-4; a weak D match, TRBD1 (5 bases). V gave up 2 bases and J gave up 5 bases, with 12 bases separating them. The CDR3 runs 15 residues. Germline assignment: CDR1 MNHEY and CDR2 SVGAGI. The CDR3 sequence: CASSYRWRGNEKLFF. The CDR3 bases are TGTGCCAGCAGTTACCGGTGGAGGGGAAATGAAAAACTGTTTTTT.

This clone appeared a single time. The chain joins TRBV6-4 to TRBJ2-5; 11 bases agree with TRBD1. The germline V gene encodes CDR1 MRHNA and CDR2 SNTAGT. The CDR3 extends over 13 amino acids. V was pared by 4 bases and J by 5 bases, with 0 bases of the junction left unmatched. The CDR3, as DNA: TGTGCCAGCAGTGGGGACAGGGGGGAGACCCAGTACTTC. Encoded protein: CASSGDRGETQYF.

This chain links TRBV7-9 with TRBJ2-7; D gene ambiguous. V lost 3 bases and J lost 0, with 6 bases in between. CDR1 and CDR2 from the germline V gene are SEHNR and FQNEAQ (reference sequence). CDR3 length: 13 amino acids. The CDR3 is CASSFPSSYEQYV. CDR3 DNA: TGTGCCAGCAGCTTTCCATCCTCCTACGAGCAGTACGTC.

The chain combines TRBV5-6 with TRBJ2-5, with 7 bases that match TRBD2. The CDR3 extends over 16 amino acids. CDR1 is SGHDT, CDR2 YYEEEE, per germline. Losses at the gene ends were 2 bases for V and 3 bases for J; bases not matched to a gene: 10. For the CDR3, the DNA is TGTGCCAGCAGCTTTCCCGGCAGACGGGGGGAAGAGACCCAGTACTTC. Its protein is CASSFPGRRGEETQYF.

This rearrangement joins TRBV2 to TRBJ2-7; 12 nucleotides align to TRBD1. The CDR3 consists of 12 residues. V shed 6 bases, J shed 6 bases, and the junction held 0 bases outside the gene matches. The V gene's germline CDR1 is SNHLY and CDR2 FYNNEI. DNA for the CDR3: TGTGCCAGCAGGGGACAGGGGGCCGAGCAGTACTTC. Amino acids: CASRGQGAEQYF.

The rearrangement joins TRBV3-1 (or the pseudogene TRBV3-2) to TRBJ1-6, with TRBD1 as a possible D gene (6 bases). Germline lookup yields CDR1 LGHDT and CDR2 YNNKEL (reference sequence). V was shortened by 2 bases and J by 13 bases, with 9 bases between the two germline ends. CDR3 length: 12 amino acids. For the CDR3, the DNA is TGTGCCAGCAGCCAACAGGGGTTCCCCCTCCACTTT. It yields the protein CASSQQGFPLHF.

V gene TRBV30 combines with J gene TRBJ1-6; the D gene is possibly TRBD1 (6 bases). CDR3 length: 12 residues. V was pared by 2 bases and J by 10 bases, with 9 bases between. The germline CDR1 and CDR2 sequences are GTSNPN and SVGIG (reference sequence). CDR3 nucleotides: TGTGCCTGGAGTAGGACAGAGTCACCCCTCCACTTT. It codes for CAWSRTESPLHF.

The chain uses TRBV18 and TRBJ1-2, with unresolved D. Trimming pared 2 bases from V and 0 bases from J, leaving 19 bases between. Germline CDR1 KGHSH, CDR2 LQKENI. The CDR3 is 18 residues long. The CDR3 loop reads CASSPSGELIGPNYGYTF. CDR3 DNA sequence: TGTGCCAGCTCACCAAGCGGGGAGCTAATCGGCCCTAACTATGGCTACACCTTC.

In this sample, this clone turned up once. CDR3 sequence (DNA): TGTGCCAGTGCGGGGGGCACAGATACGCAGTATTTT. Its protein product is CASAGGTDTQYF. This chain uses TRBV25-1 with TRBJ2-3; the match to TRBD2 covers 7 bases. This CDR3 is 12 amino acids long. The J segment lost 1 base and the V segment lost 9 bases, leaving 1 base of the junction unmatched. Germline loops: CDR1 MGHDK, CDR2 SYGVNS.

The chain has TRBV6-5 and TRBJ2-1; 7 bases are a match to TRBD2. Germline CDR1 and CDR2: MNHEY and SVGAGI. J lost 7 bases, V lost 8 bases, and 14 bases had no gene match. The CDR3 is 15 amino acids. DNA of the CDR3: TGTGCCAGCCGAAAAGGCCAGGCGGGAGTAAATGAGCAGTTCTTC. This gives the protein CASRKGQAGVNEQFF.

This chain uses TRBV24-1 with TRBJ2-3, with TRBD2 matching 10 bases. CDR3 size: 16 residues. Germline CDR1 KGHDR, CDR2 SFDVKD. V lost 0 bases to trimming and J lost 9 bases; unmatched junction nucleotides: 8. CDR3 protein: CATSDLTAGGPQTQYF. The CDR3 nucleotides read TGTGCCACCAGTGATTTGACAGCGGGAGGGCCCCAAACGCAGTATTTT.

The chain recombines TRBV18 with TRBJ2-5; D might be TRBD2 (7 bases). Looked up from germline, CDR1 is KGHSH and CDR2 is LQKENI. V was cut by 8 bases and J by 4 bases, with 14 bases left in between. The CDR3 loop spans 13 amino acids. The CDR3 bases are TGTGCCAGCACAAGGGGGGGCCCAGAGACCCAGTACTTC. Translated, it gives CASTRGGPETQYF. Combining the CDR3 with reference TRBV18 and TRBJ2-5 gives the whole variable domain NAGVMQNPRHLVRRRGQEARLRCSPMKGHSHVYWYRQLPEEGLKFMVYLQKENIIDESGMPKERFSAEFPKEGPSILRIQQVVRGDSAAYFCASTRGGPETQYFGPGTRLLVL.

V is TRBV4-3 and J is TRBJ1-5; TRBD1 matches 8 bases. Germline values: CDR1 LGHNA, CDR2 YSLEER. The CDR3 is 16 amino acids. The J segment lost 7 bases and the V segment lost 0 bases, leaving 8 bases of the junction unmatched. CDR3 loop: CASSQEFRGPGQPQHF. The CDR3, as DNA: TGCGCCAGCAGCCAAGAGTTCAGGGGGCCAGGGCAGCCCCAGCATTTT.

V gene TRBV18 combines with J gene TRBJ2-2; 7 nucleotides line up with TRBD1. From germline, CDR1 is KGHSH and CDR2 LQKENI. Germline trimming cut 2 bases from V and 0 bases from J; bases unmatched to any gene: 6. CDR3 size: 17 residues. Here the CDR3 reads CASSPRQGGTNTGELFF. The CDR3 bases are TGTGCCAGCTCACCAAGACAGGGTGGAACGAACACCGGGGAGCTGTTTTTT.

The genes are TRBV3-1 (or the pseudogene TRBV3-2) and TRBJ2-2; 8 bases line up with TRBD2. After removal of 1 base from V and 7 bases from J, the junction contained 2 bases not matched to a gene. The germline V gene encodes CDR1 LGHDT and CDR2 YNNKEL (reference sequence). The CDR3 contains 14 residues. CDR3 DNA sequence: TGTGCCAGCAGCCAAGCGGGAGGGCGCGGGGAGCTGTTTTTT. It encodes CASSQAGGRGELFF.

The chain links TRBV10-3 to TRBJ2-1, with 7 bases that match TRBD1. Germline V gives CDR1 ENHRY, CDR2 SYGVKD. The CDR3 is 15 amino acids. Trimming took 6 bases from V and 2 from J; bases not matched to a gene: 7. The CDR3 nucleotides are TGTGCCATCAGCGCAGACAGGGTGGCCTACAATGAGCAGTTCTTC. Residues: CAISADRVAYNEQFF.